The 27 T cell receptor beta chains in this list originate from one sample, sequenced in a study of blood T cell repertoires in COVID-19. Measured with immunoSEQ multiplex PCR; TCRdb has only the in-frame clones, and not every one. The sample has approximately 180,000 clones, approximately 89% seen once. The sequenced material came from PBMCs or T cells enriched from blood (not recorded which). The receptor set was obtained from a man aged 40-55 years who had recovered from COVID-19.

This clone has more than one count but fewer than ten. The chain uses TRBV5-1 and TRBJ1-1, with 7 nucleotides matching TRBD1. The junction had 11 bases not matched to a gene; V was cut back by 7 bases and J by 5 bases. The CDR3 runs to 14 residues. CDR1 is SGHRS, CDR2 YFSETQ, per germline. The CDR3: CASHRPDRATEAFF. The CDR3 DNA is TGCGCCAGCCACCGTCCCGACAGGGCGACTGAAGCTTTCTTT.

The rearrangement uses TRBV9 and TRBJ2-2, with TRBD1 matching over 7 bases. This CDR3 region has 15 residues. Germline CDR1 SGDLS, CDR2 YYNGEE. After removal of 4 bases from V and 0 bases from J, the junction contained 3 bases not matched to a gene. CDR3 residues: CASSPGTANTGELFF. Here the CDR3 DNA reads TGTGCCAGCAGCCCCGGGACAGCGAACACCGGGGAGCTGTTTTTT.

The CDR3 region is CATSRSDSEAFF. The CDR3 region has the DNA TGTGCCACCAGCAGAAGTGACAGTGAAGCTTTCTTT. The chain combines TRBV15 with TRBJ1-1; tentative D call: TRBD1 (5 bases). Germline assignment: CDR1 LNHNV and CDR2 YYDKDF (reference sequence). The V end lost 2 bases, the J end lost 7 bases, and 8 bases lay between the germline ends. This CDR3 contains 12 residues.

The rearrangement uses TRBV27 and TRBJ2-1, with 10 bases lining up with TRBD2. Trimming took 8 bases from V and 6 from J; bases not matched to a gene: 4. Germline-derived CDR1 and CDR2 are MNHEY and SMNVEV (reference sequence). The CDR3 is made up of 13 amino acids. This chain's CDR3 is CASQRLAGNEQFF. As DNA, the CDR3 is TGTGCCAGCCAACGACTAGCGGGCAATGAGCAGTTCTTC.

This sequence joins TRBV9 and TRBJ2-3; 7 positions agree with TRBD1. The J segment lost 4 bases and the V segment lost 7 bases, leaving 6 bases of the junction unmatched. The V gene's germline CDR1 is SGDLS and CDR2 YYNGEE. CDR3 length: 13 amino acids. The CDR3 region has the DNA TGTGCCAGCTCTAGAGGGGGCGCAGATACGCAGTATTTT. Protein sequence: CASSRGGADTQYF. Full variable domain (missing parts from reference TRBV9 and TRBJ2-3): DSGVTQTPKHLITATGQRVTLRCSPRSGDLSVYWYQQSLDQGLQFLIQYYNGEERAKGNILERFSAQQFPDLHSELNLSSLELGDSALYFCASSRGGADTQYFGPGTRLTVL.

The chain links TRBV30 to TRBJ1-6; 7 bases fit TRBD1. CDR1 is GTSNPN and CDR2 is SVGIG in the germline V gene (reference sequence). Trimming at V came to 4 bases and at J to 14 bases, leaving 8 bases not matched to a gene. The CDR3 runs 12 residues. CDR3 coding DNA: TGTGCCTGGACCCGGCAGGGGGGCACCCTCCACTTT. This codes for CAWTRQGGTLHF.

This chain links TRBV27 with TRBJ1-2, with 8 bases that match TRBD1. The length of the CDR3 is 12 residues. The V and J ends lost 5 bases and 8 bases, in that order; junction bases with no gene match: 4. Looked up from germline, CDR1 is MNHEY and CDR2 is SMNVEV (reference sequence). CDR3 in DNA: TGTGCCAGCAGTGACAGGGGAGGGGGCTACACCTTC. Protein product: CASSDRGGGYTF.

The chain combines TRBV2 with TRBJ1-4; D not certain. The CDR3 spans 12 residues. Germline V CDR1 and CDR2: SNHLY, FYNNEI. V was cut by 6 bases and J by 7 bases, with 9 bases left in between. The DNA for the CDR3 is TGTGCCAGCAGCCCGGCGGGTGAAAAACTGTTTTTT. It translates to CASSPAGEKLFF. The full variable domain, completed using reference TRBV2 and TRBJ1-4, is EPEVTQTPSHQVTQMGQEVILRCVPISNHLYFYWYRQILGQKVEFLVSFYNNEISEKSEIFDDQFSVERPDGSNFTLKIRSTKLEDSAMYFCASSPAGEKLFFGSGTQLSVL.

This clone was observed once. V usage is TRBV10-3 and J usage is TRBJ2-5; 10 bases line up with TRBD1. V trimming: 10 bases; J trimming: 4 bases; junction bases outside the gene matches: 3. CDR3 size: 12 residues. Per the germline V gene, CDR1 is ENHRY and CDR2 is SYGVKD. Here the CDR3 reads CASRTGGETQYF. Written as DNA, the CDR3 is TGTGCCAGTCGGACAGGGGGAGAGACCCAGTACTTC.

The J gene is TRBJ2-3, the V gene TRBV5-4; maybe TRBD2 (6 bases). The CDR3 consists of 17 residues. V lost 0 bases and J lost 1, with 15 bases in between. Germline CDR1 SGHNT, CDR2 YYREEE (reference sequence). The CDR3 coding sequence is TGTGCCAGCAGCTTGGAAGGGTGGGGGGACCGCACAGATACGCAGTATTTT. This gives the protein CASSLEGWGDRTDTQYF.

This chain connects TRBV6-5 to TRBJ1-2; tentative D call: TRBD1 (6 bases). V gave up 7 bases and J gave up 8 bases, with 11 bases separating them. Germline V gene sequence: CDR1 MNHEY, CDR2 SVGAGI. The CDR3 contains 11 residues. The CDR3 reads CASTQGGGYTF. For the CDR3, the DNA is TGTGCCAGCACACAGGGCGGCGGCTACACCTTC.

The rearrangement uses TRBV11-2 and TRBJ1-1; no reliable D call. The CDR3 sequence is 12 residues long. CDR1 SGHAT and CDR2 FQNNGV come from the germline V gene. Trimming shortened V by 5 bases and J by 3 bases, and 7 bases separated the two germline ends. The chain's CDR3 is CASSELDTEAFF. The CDR3 DNA follows: TGTGCCAGCAGCGAACTGGACACTGAAGCTTTCTTT. Full variable domain (remainder filled in from reference TRBV11-2 and TRBJ1-1): EAGVAQSPRYKIIEKRQSVAFWCNPISGHATLYWYQQILGQGPKLLIQFQNNGVVDDSQLPKDRFSAERLKGVDSTLKIQPAKLEDSAVYLCASSELDTEAFFGQGTRLTVV.

This chain uses TRBV5-1 with TRBJ1-3; D may be TRBD1 (6 bases). The CDR3 is made up of 15 amino acids. Germline CDR1 reads SGHRS; CDR2 reads YFSETQ. V lost 4 bases and J 0 bases, leaving 11 bases between the germline ends. The CDR3 loop is CASSAGQSSGNTIYF. Here the CDR3 DNA reads TGCGCCAGCAGCGCCGGACAGAGCTCTGGAAACACCATATATTTT.

The CDR3 is CASSEEIGRRTYEQYF. The DNA for the CDR3 is TGTGCCAGCAGTGAAGAAATAGGGAGAAGGACCTACGAGCAGTACTTC. V usage is TRBV2 and J usage is TRBJ2-7; D is possibly TRBD2 (5 bases). V shed 1 base and J shed 2 bases, with 15 bases lying between them. This CDR3 is 16 amino acids long. From germline, CDR1 is SNHLY and CDR2 FYNNEI. Variable domain in full (rest from reference TRBV2 and TRBJ2-7): EPEVTQTPSHQVTQMGQEVILRCVPISNHLYFYWYRQILGQKVEFLVSFYNNEISEKSEIFDDQFSVERPDGSNFTLKIRSTKLEDSAMYFCASSEEIGRRTYEQYFGPGTRLTVT.

The V and J genes are TRBV4-2 and TRBJ2-1; 8 nucleotides match TRBD2. From germline, CDR1 is LGHNA and CDR2 YNFKEQ. V trimming: 0 bases; J trimming: 0 bases; junction bases outside the gene matches: 4. This CDR3 region has 17 residues. The CDR3 loop reads CASSQDSSGSSYNEQFF. DNA of the CDR3: TGTGCCAGCAGCCAAGATAGCAGCGGGAGCTCCTACAATGAGCAGTTCTTC.

The CDR3 here is CASSVSRVPNTEAFF. In nucleotides, the CDR3 is TGTGCCAGTAGTGTTTCCAGGGTACCGAACACTGAAGCTTTCTTT. The V call is TRBV19, the J call TRBJ1-1; a weak D match, TRBD1 (5 bases). CDR3 length equals 15 residues. Trimming stripped 5 bases from V and 1 base from J, with 14 bases between. Germline CDR1 and CDR2: LNHDA and SQIVND (reference sequence).

The chain joins TRBV9 to TRBJ2-6, with D perhaps TRBD2 (6 bases). V shed 0 bases and J shed 4 bases, with 11 bases lying between them. The CDR3 runs to 16 residues. CDR1 is SGDLS and CDR2 is YYNGEE in the germline V gene. Here the CDR3 reads CASSVGGRSGANVLTF. CDR3 in DNA: TGTGCCAGCAGCGTAGGAGGGAGGTCAGGGGCCAACGTCCTGACTTTC.

This clone was seen more than once but under ten times. The chain uses TRBV11-2 and TRBJ1-4; D perhaps matches TRBD1 (5 bases). Germline lookup yields CDR1 SGHAT and CDR2 FQNNGV. The length of the CDR3 is 16 residues. The V end lost 2 bases, the J end lost 3 bases, and 13 bases lay between the germline ends. The CDR3 nucleotides are TGTGCCAGCAGCTTACTTTCCAGGGCACCTAATGAAAAACTGTTTTTT. It is translated as CASSLLSRAPNEKLFF.

The chain has TRBV2 and TRBJ1-1, with 7 bases fitting TRBD1. V gave up 3 bases and J gave up 6 bases; unmatched junction bases: 1. The CDR3 extends over 12 amino acids. From germline, CDR1 is SNHLY and CDR2 FYNNEI. In nucleotides, the CDR3 is TGTGCCAGCAGTGATGGGACAGCTGAAGCTTTCTTT. It yields the protein CASSDGTAEAFF.

On this clone itself: One junction end disagrees with the germline gene, perhaps due to a read error. V is TRBV3-1 (or the pseudogene TRBV3-2) and J is TRBJ2-3, with a tentative D call TRBD2 (5 bases). This CDR3 is built from 16 residues. Looked up from germline, CDR1 is LGHDT and CDR2 is YNNKEL (reference sequence). The CDR3 spells CASSQAEGFPTDTQYF. Written as DNA, the CDR3 is TGTGCCAGCAGTCAAGCCGAGGGTTTCCCCACAGATACGCAGTATTTT.

The sample holds a few counts of this clone. The V gene is TRBV2, the J gene TRBJ1-2; D is uncertain. The CDR3 has 16 residues. Germline assignment: CDR1 SNHLY and CDR2 FYNNEI. Trimming pared 1 base from V and 2 bases from J, leaving 14 bases between. CDR3 region: CASSEGRTLRNYGYTF. The CDR3 DNA reads TGTGCCAGCAGTGAAGGACGGACTTTAAGGAACTATGGCTACACCTTC.

CDR3: CASSDMWEKPYEQYF. Written as DNA, the CDR3 is TGTGCCAGCAGTGATATGTGGGAGAAGCCTTACGAGCAGTACTTC. The gene calls are TRBV2 and TRBJ2-7; a weak D match, TRBD2 (5 bases). Trimming took off 3 bases at V and 4 bases at J, with 16 bases between the two ends. Germline CDR1 is SNHLY and CDR2 is FYNNEI. The CDR3 spans 15 residues.

The genes are TRBV7-9 and TRBJ2-1, with 7 bases aligning to TRBD1. The V and J ends lost 4 bases and 4 bases, in that order; junction bases with no gene match: 7. The germline gives CDR1 SEHNR, CDR2 FQNEAQ (reference sequence). This CDR3 is 15 amino acids long. The CDR3 protein is CASSSPSRGYNEQFF. CDR3 in DNA: TGTGCCAGCAGCTCCCCGAGCAGGGGGTACAATGAGCAGTTCTTC.

The chain combines TRBV27 with TRBJ2-1; D uncertain. The germline CDR1 and CDR2 sequences are MNHEY and SMNVEV (reference sequence). Trimming removed 6 bases at V and 4 bases at J, with 13 bases between. The CDR3 extends over 14 amino acids. The CDR3 bases are TGTGCCAGCAGGCGGAGAGGTTTATACAATGAGCAGTTCTTC. This translates into CASRRRGLYNEQFF.

The gene calls are TRBV18 and TRBJ1-3; D perhaps matches TRBD1 (5 bases). This CDR3 contains 18 residues. V was clipped by 5 bases and J by 4 bases, with 24 bases between them. The germline gives CDR1 KGHSH, CDR2 LQKENI. The CDR3 here is CASSSINGDSKAGNTIYF. In DNA, the CDR3 is TGTGCCAGCTCATCCATAAACGGGGACTCGAAAGCCGGAAACACCATATATTTT. The full variable domain, in which reference TRBV18 and TRBJ1-3 provide the parts outside the CDR3, is NAGVMQNPRHLVRRRGQEARLRCSPMKGHSHVYWYRQLPEEGLKFMVYLQKENIIDESGMPKERFSAEFPKEGPSILRIQQVVRGDSAAYFCASSSINGDSKAGNTIYFGEGSWLTVV.

This clone occurred a few times. This CDR3 is CASSELAGSTDTQYF. The CDR3 nucleotides are TGTGCCAGCAGTGAACTAGCGGGGTCCACAGATACGCAGTATTTT. V gene TRBV6-4 combines with J gene TRBJ2-3; TRBD2 agrees at 10 bases. Losses at the gene ends were 3 bases for V and 2 bases for J; bases not matched to a gene: 2. From germline, CDR1 is MRHNA and CDR2 SNTAGT. This CDR3 spans 15 amino acids.

V usage is TRBV7-9 and J usage is TRBJ1-1; 11 bases match TRBD1. The junction had 9 bases not matched to a gene; V was cut back by 5 bases and J by 4 bases. Germline lookup yields CDR1 SEHNR and CDR2 FQNEAQ (reference sequence). This CDR3 is 16 amino acids long. The CDR3 bases are TGTGCCAGCAGCACCTCCGGGACAGGGGGGGGCACTGAAGCTTTCTTT. Translation gives CASSTSGTGGGTEAFF.